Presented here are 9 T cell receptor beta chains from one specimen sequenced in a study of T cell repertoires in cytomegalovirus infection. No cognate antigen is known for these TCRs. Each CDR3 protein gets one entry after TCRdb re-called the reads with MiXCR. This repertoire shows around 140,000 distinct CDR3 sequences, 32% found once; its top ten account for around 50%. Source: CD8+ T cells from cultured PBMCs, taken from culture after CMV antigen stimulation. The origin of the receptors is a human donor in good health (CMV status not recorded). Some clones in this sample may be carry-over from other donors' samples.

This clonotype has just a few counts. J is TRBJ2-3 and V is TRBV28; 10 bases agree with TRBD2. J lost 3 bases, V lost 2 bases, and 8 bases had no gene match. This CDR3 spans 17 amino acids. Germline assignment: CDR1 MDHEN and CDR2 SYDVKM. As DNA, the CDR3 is TGTGCCAGCAGTTTAGGTCTAGCGGGGGAGGGGACAGATACGCAGTATTTT. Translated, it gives CASSLGLAGEGTDTQYF.

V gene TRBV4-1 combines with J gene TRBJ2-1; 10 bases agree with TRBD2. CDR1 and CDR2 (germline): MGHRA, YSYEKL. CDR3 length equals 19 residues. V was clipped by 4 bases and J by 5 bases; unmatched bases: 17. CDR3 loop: CASSPRESSGGLGHNEQFF. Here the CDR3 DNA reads TGCGCCAGCAGCCCACGGGAGAGTAGCGGGGGGTTGGGCCACAATGAGCAGTTCTTC.

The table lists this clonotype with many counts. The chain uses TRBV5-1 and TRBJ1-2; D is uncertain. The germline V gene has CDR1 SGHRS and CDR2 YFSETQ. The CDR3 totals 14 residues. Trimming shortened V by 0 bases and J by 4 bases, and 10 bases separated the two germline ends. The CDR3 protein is CASSLEGLSYGYTF. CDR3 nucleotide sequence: TGCGCCAGCAGCTTGGAAGGCTTGAGCTATGGCTACACCTTC.

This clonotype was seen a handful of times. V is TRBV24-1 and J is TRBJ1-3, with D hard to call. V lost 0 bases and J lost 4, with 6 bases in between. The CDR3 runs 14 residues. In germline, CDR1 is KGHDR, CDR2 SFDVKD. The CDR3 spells CATSDLSNGNTIYF. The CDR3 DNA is TGTGCCACCAGTGATTTGAGCAACGGAAACACCATATATTTT.

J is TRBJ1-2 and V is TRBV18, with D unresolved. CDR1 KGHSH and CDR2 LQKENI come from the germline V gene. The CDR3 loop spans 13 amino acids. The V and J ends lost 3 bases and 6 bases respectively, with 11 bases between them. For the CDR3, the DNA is TGTGCCAGCTCACCTACTTTGAGGGATGGCTACACCTTC. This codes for CASSPTLRDGYTF.

DNA of the CDR3: TGTGCCAGCACCACTGACCATCGGGGTTACACTGAAGCTTTCTTT. Its protein product is CASTTDHRGYTEAFF. This chain joins TRBV6-1 and TRBJ1-1, with no clear D. CDR1 MNHNS and CDR2 SASEGT come from the germline V gene. This CDR3 spans 15 amino acids. V gave up 7 bases and J gave up 3 bases, with 18 bases separating them.

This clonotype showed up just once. The CDR3: CATNGGGAENEQFF. The CDR3 DNA follows: TGTGCCACCAACGGGGGAGGGGCAGAGAATGAGCAGTTCTTC. The J gene is TRBJ2-1, the V gene TRBV19, with TRBD2 matching 7 bases. The CDR3 covers 14 residues. Germline V lookup: CDR1 LNHDA, CDR2 SQIVND (reference sequence). V shed 10 bases and J 7 bases; nucleotides not matched to a gene: 13. Filled out from reference TRBV19 and TRBJ2-1, the complete variable domain reads DGGITQSPKYLFRKEGQNVTLSCEQNLNHDAMYWYRQDPGQGLRLIYYSQIVNDFQKGDIAEGYSVSREKKESFPLTVTSAQKNPTAFYLCATNGGGAENEQFFGPGTRLTVL.

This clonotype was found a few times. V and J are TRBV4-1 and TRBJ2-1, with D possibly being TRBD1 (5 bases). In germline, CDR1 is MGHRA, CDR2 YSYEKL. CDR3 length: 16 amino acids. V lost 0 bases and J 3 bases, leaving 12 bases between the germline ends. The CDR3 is CASSQDDSPNYNEQFF. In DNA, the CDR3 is TGCGCCAGCAGCCAAGATGACAGTCCGAACTACAATGAGCAGTTCTTC.

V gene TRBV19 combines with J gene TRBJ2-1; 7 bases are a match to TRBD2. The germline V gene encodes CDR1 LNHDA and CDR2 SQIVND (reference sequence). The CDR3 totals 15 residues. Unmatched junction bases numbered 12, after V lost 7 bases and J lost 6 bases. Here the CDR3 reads CASTLTGTGGNEQFF. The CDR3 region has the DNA TGTGCCAGTACCTTAACCGGGACGGGAGGCAATGAGCAGTTCTTC.